This TCR beta chain derives from a study of monozygotic twins with inflammatory bowel disease. cDNA synthesis was performed in eight separate reactions for each sample. TCRdb re-called the 5' RACE reads; one entry per CDR3 protein, DNA not given. This sample's table has 310,000 or so distinct CDR3 sequences. Whole-blood total RNA was extracted without T cell sorting. Germline V gives CDR1 SQVTM, CDR2 ANQGSEA. This CDR3 contains 17 residues. The chain recombines TRBV29-1 with TRBJ1-1. The sequence derives from a human donor with ulcerative colitis or Crohn's disease, or a healthy co-twin of an affected twin (not recorded which). Sequenced: blood. This chain's CDR3 is CSVELMDWRFMNTEAFF.